These T cell receptor beta chains were read from a single sample in a study of yellow fever vaccine responses in identical twins. TCRdb recomputed calls from the RT-PCR reads with MiXCR, one row per CDR3 protein. The repertoire holds fewer than 3,000 distinct CDR3 sequences, with 82% as singletons. The specimen was T cells from blood (PBMCs), unsorted or a sorted subset (not recorded which), collected before or after yellow fever vaccination (not recorded which). Receptors originate from a woman between 18 and 29 years old who received the yellow fever vaccine. Both conserved end residues are part of each CDR3. A clone size is listed for some rows: how often the clone was seen (once, few, many), or a class if it is expanded.

V	size	CDR3
TRBV7-9	-	CASSLLGGEKLFF
TRBV5-5	once	CASSLVSSYNEQFF
TRBV27	-	CASSLVRPDNEQFF
TRBV19	-	CASGEGETQYF
TRBV19	-	CASGVGTEAFF
TRBV11-2	-	CASSSRILQETQYF
TRBV28	once	CASSLGGYIQYF
TRBV30	-	CAWSGWTGTAYNEQFF
TRBV11-3	-	CASSPTWASTSYEQYF
TRBV29-1	-	CSVEDLDRGQETQYF
TRBV28	few	CASSLTTPRRYGYTF
TRBV20-1	-	CSAHRDEQFF
TRBV30	-	CAWSPGWDEQFF
TRBV20-1	-	CSARIRGQGYEQYF
TRBV29-1	few	CSANGGPSYNEQFF
TRBV10-2	-	CASSDWVTEAFF
TRBV11-1	once	CASSTALAPYNEQFF
TRBV6-2/TRBV6-3	-	CASSYGVTEAFF
TRBV5-6	once	CASSQSGNEQYF